These 3 T cell receptor beta chains came from one sample sequenced in a study of blood T cell repertoires in COVID-19. TCRdb's copy holds only in-frame clones and misses some; the assay was immunoSEQ multiplex PCR. The sample shows some 400,000 clones, around 86% of them seen only once. Sequences were obtained from peripheral blood. The source of these receptors is a human donor in a cohort sampled during active COVID-19.

This sequence joins TRBV30 and TRBJ1-2; a possible D gene is TRBD1 (5 bases). CDR3 length equals 13 residues. V was trimmed by 1 base and J by 5 bases, leaving 11 bases between them. The V gene's germline CDR1 is GTSNPN and CDR2 SVGIG (reference sequence). The CDR3 sequence: CAWSDLGEYGYTF. CDR3 coding DNA: TGTGCCTGGAGTGATTTAGGGGAATATGGCTACACCTTC.

The chain combines TRBV24-1 with TRBJ2-3, with D perhaps matching TRBD1 (6 bases). From germline, CDR1 is KGHDR and CDR2 SFDVKD. Trimming took off 6 bases at V and 14 bases at J, with 14 bases between the two ends. The CDR3 runs 11 residues. The CDR3 DNA sequence: TGTGCCACCAGTCTTGGGACATTTCGGTATTTT. Translated: CATSLGTFRYF.

The V and J genes are TRBV5-1 and TRBJ2-7; 10 bases align to TRBD1. CDR3 length: 14 residues. CDR1 is SGHRS and CDR2 is YFSETQ in the germline V gene. The junction had 2 bases not matched to a gene; V was cut back by 0 bases and J by 5 bases. CDR3 DNA sequence: TGCGCCAGCAGCTTGGGGGACAGGGGACACGAGCAGTACTTC. This codes for CASSLGDRGHEQYF.